This is a list of T cell receptor beta chains from one sample in a study of CD8+CD57+ T cells in acquired aplastic anemia. TCRdb processed the reads anew with MiXCR; each CDR3 protein has one entry. Of 50,000 to 65,000 distinct CDR3 sequences in the sample, about 56% were seen once. The sample comprised sorted CD4+, CD8+, or CD8+CD57+ T cells (not recorded which) from PBMCs. These receptors all come from a human donor in good health, serving as a control. Each CDR3 is given without its conserved first and last residue. The D gene is left open where the match is weak.

D gene | J gene | V gene | CDR3 length | CDR3 protein
- | TRBJ1-1 | TRBV25-1 | 9 | ASSDWGEAF
TRBD1 | TRBJ2-7 | TRBV5-1 | 10 | ATVDRVGEQY
TRBD2 | TRBJ2-1 | TRBV24-1 | 13 | ATSEGTSDYNEQF
- | TRBJ1-6 | TRBV12-3/TRBV12-4 | 13 | ASADEDGANSPLH
- | TRBJ1-1 | TRBV10-3 | 11 | AMSLGVDTEAF
- | TRBJ2-3 | TRBV20-1 | 12 | SVGSGTGTDTQY
- | TRBJ1-2 | TRBV15 | 13 | ATSRDRQGRSGYT
- | TRBJ1-2 | TRBV29-1 | 9 | SVETGYGYT
- | TRBJ1-3 | TRBV25-1 | 14 | ASSESLGRPGNTIY
- | TRBJ1-4 | TRBV2 | 12 | ASSESPGVEKLF
- | TRBJ2-5 | TRBV20-1 | 11 | SARPSLQETQY
- | TRBJ1-1 | TRBV18 | 11 | ASSLTGTTEAF
TRBD2 | TRBJ2-2 | TRBV11-1 | 15 | ASSQIRTSGSAGELF
- | TRBJ1-2 | TRBV25-1 | 10 | ASSGRANGYT
- | TRBJ2-5 | TRBV12-3/TRBV12-4 | 10 | ASSFAPETQY
TRBD1 | TRBJ2-7 | TRBV10-2 | 12 | ASRTGTGSYEQY
TRBD1 | TRBJ1-2 | TRBV29-1 | 13 | SISGTGVVNYGYT
TRBD1 | TRBJ1-5 | TRBV18 | 11 | ASSPFSQGSQH
- | TRBJ1-2 | TRBV10-3 | 13 | AIKPTLSQGYGYT
TRBD1 | TRBJ2-1 | TRBV19 | 12 | ASSPTGAGNEQF
- | TRBJ1-2 | TRBV29-1 | 10 | SVDGGSYGYT
- | TRBJ1-1 | TRBV11-3 | 12 | ASRNRDTNTEAF
- | TRBJ1-2 | TRBV20-1 | 8 | RGGADGYT
- | TRBJ2-7 | TRBV25-1 | 11 | ASSESRRDEQY
TRBD2 | TRBJ2-7 | TRBV15 | 11 | ATSRVAGVEQY
- | TRBJ1-1 | TRBV6-2/TRBV6-3 | 12 | ASSYSIGTTEAF
TRBD2 | TRBJ2-7 | TRBV20-1 | 13 | SAGPGLAGSYEQY
TRBD1 | TRBJ2-7 | TRBV10-3 | 12 | AISVLGGRNEQY
- | TRBJ1-5 | TRBV2 | 13 | ASKGGQSAHQPQH
- | TRBJ2-3 | TRBV29-1 | 12 | SVGTTEPTDTQY
TRBD2 | TRBJ2-5 | TRBV7-8 | 14 | ASSFSIAGGKETQY
- | TRBJ2-7 | TRBV11-1 | 14 | ASSQTGPGNTYEQY
TRBD2 | TRBJ2-5 | TRBV20-1 | 13 | SASSSGGLQETQY